This entry lists 16 T cell receptor beta chains sequenced from one sample in a study of OX40 agonist ivuxolimab in advanced cancers. TCRdb's copy holds only in-frame clones and misses some; the assay was immunoSEQ multiplex PCR. The sample records tens of thousands of clones, just under 95% being singletons. This sample comprised CD4+ or CD8+ T cells sorted from blood, obtained in a trial of the OX40 agonist ivuxolimab. These receptor sequences come from an adult with an advanced solid tumor such as melanoma, head and neck, liver or kidney cancer.

The chain uses TRBV5-6 and TRBJ2-1; D remains ambiguous. V was shortened by 0 bases and J by 7 bases, with 17 bases between the two germline ends. Germline V gives CDR1 SGHDT, CDR2 YYEEEE. There are 16 residues in the CDR3. The CDR3 coding sequence is TGTGCCAGCAGCTTGGCAGTGCTTGGAGAAACTAATGAGCAGTTCTTC. It is translated as CASSLAVLGETNEQFF.

This chain links TRBV28 with TRBJ1-2; D remains ambiguous. This CDR3 has 14 residues. CDR1 is MDHEN and CDR2 is SYDVKM in the germline V gene. V was cut by 3 bases and J by 0 bases, with 8 bases left in between. The CDR3 DNA is TGTGCCAGCAGTTTTCACGTAACTAACTATGGCTACACCTTC. Translating gives CASSFHVTNYGYTF.

The chain carries TRBV29-1 and TRBJ2-5, with D uncertain. Trimming stripped 4 bases from V and 0 bases from J, with 6 bases between. CDR3 length: 12 amino acids. Germline V lookup: CDR1 SQVTM, CDR2 ANQGSEA. The CDR3 sequence: CSVVGNQETQYF. The CDR3 DNA follows: TGCAGCGTTGTAGGGAACCAAGAGACCCAGTACTTC.

The V gene is TRBV7-2, the J gene TRBJ1-1; D perhaps matches TRBD1 (6 bases). The V gene's germline CDR1 is SGHTA and CDR2 FQGNSA. This CDR3 has 12 amino acids. V lost 1 base to trimming and J lost 10 bases, with 10 bases between them. The CDR3 DNA follows: TGTGCCAGCAGCTTAGGGGTAGGGGGAGCTTTCTTT. Protein product: CASSLGVGGAFF.

This clone is a singleton in its sample. This chain links TRBV7-2 with TRBJ2-7, with no clear D. The CDR3 spans 18 residues. Trimming took off 2 bases at V and 4 bases at J, with 24 bases between the two ends. Germline-derived CDR1 and CDR2 are SGHTA and FQGNSA. CDR3 protein: CASSLSFSWTASKYEQYF. The CDR3 DNA follows: TGTGCCAGCAGCTTATCTTTCTCCTGGACCGCATCGAAGTACGAGCAGTACTTC.

The CDR3 DNA reads TGTGCCAGCAGCTTATCGGGAACCCAAGGCGCTTTCTTT. Amino acids: CASSLSGTQGAFF. The chain couples TRBV11-2 to TRBJ1-1; D gene unclear. The CDR3 loop spans 13 amino acids. The germline V and J ends were trimmed by 2 bases and 11 bases, with 15 bases remaining between them. Germline V gives CDR1 SGHAT, CDR2 FQNNGV.

The rearrangement links TRBV7-8 to TRBJ2-1, with 11 bases matching TRBD2. The germline V gene encodes CDR1 SGHVS and CDR2 FQNEAQ. The CDR3 consists of 14 residues. V gave up 1 base and J gave up 10 bases; unmatched junction bases: 3. This CDR3 reads CASSLVASGGEQFF. The CDR3 DNA reads TGTGCCAGCAGCTTAGTTGCTAGCGGGGGGGAGCAGTTCTTC. The entire variable domain, with the rest obtained from reference TRBV7-8 and TRBJ2-1, is as follows: GAGVSQSPRYKVAKRGQDVALRCDPISGHVSLFWYQQALGQGPEFLTYFQNEAQLDKSGLPSDRFFAERPEGSVSTLKIQRTQQEDSAVYLCASSLVASGGEQFFGPGTRLTVL.

This sequence joins TRBV5-1 and TRBJ2-7; 7 nucleotides line up with TRBD2. Germline V gene lookup returns CDR1 SGHRS and CDR2 YFSETQ. This CDR3 has 14 residues. V was pared by 4 bases and J by 1 base, with 5 bases of the junction left unmatched. CDR3 sequence: CASSAGVGSYEQYF. CDR3 in DNA: TGCGCCAGCAGCGCGGGAGTAGGGTCCTACGAGCAGTACTTC.

As to this clone: A far larger clone is a single base away, which makes a read error likely. The same CDR3 can be traced to other DNA sequences in this sample. J is TRBJ2-7 and V is TRBV6-5, with D possibly matching TRBD2 (5 bases). This CDR3 is 13 amino acids long. Trimming removed 0 bases at V and 4 bases at J, with 7 bases between. Germline lookup yields CDR1 MNHEY and CDR2 SVGAGI. The chain's CDR3 is CASSYSTGYEQYF. CDR3 nucleotide sequence: TGTGCCAGCAGTTACTCGACGGGATACGAGCAGTACTTC.

The chain's CDR3 is CASSLRETGKVGGTQETQYF. DNA of the CDR3: TGTGCCAGCAGTTTGAGAGAAACCGGGAAAGTTGGGGGGACACAAGAGACCCAGTACTTC. The V and J genes are TRBV27 and TRBJ2-5; D is tentatively TRBD1 or TRBD2 (6 bases each). The V gene lost 3 bases and the J gene lost 2 bases, with 28 bases spanning the gap. Germline lookup yields CDR1 MNHEY and CDR2 SMNVEV (reference sequence). CDR3 length equals 20 residues.

V usage is TRBV4-3 and J usage is TRBJ1-2, with a possible D match to TRBD1 (5 bases). This CDR3 has 13 residues. The V gene's germline CDR1 is LGHNA and CDR2 YSLEER. Trimming took off 3 bases at V and 5 bases at J, with 10 bases between the two ends. Here the CDR3 reads CASSQVGGYGYTF. The CDR3 nucleotides are TGCGCCAGCAGCCAGGTCGGGGGATATGGCTACACCTTC.

The V gene is TRBV5-6, the J gene TRBJ1-5, with D hard to call. Trimming left V 0 bases short and J 3 bases short, with 7 bases between. Per the germline V gene, CDR1 is SGHDT and CDR2 is YYEEEE. The length of the CDR3 is 14 residues. CDR3 protein: CASSLGVSNQPQHF. CDR3 in DNA: TGTGCCAGCAGCTTGGGAGTCTCCAATCAGCCCCAGCATTTT.

V usage is TRBV2 and J usage is TRBJ2-2; maybe TRBD1 (5 bases). The V end was cut by 4 bases, the J end by 3 bases, with 12 bases between. Germline CDR1 SNHLY, CDR2 FYNNEI. The CDR3 runs to 15 residues. The CDR3, as DNA: TGTGCCAGCAGTGGGAAGGGGCAGGACACCGGGGAGCTGTTTTTT. Amino acids: CASSGKGQDTGELFF.

The rearrangement links TRBV28 to TRBJ1-1; 8 bases match TRBD1. From germline, CDR1 is MDHEN and CDR2 SYDVKM. V was clipped by 6 bases and J by 2 bases; unmatched bases: 11. This CDR3 region has 16 residues. The CDR3 DNA follows: TGTGCCAGCAGCCCCCCGGGACAGGATAAAAACACTGAAGCTTTCTTT. Protein product: CASSPPGQDKNTEAFF.

V gene TRBV9 combines with J gene TRBJ2-3; TRBD2 agrees at 7 bases. Germline V gives CDR1 SGDLS, CDR2 YYNGEE. The CDR3 spans 17 residues. Trimming at V came to 3 bases and at J to 7 bases, leaving 17 bases not matched to a gene. The CDR3 DNA is TGTGCCAGCAGCGGGGCCTCGCTAGCGGAAGGATTTAATACGCAGTATTTT. Translation gives CASSGASLAEGFNTQYF.

The V call is TRBV5-4, the J call TRBJ2-7; D is possibly TRBD1 or TRBD2 (5 bases each). Trimming removed 2 bases from V and 0 bases from J, with 9 bases in between. The CDR3 sequence is 14 residues long. Looked up from germline, CDR1 is SGHNT and CDR2 is YYREEE (reference sequence). The CDR3 nucleotides read TGTGCCAGCAGCTTCGGGACGGACTCCTACGAGCAGTACTTC. Protein: CASSFGTDSYEQYF.